The clone carrying this T cell receptor (beta chain) was observed at least ten times. Antigen: not known. The data derive from a study of CD8 T cells in ankylosing spondylitis. Trimming took off 4 bases at V and 5 bases at J, with 4 bases between the two ends. Per germline, CDR1 MGHDK and CDR2 SYGVNS. This CDR3 comprises 11 residues. Overall study findings and caveats: Ankylosing spondylitis blood appeared to be characterized by a TCR beta motif of fewer than ten highly homologous variants. Matched ankylosing spondylitis synovial fluid reportedly showed significant enrichment of disease-linked clones. Reactive arthritis synovial fluid and blood were previously reported to contain some motif variants.

TCRdb redid the calling of the 5' RACE reads with MiXCR, one entry per CDR3 protein. The sample has approximately 240,000 distinct CDR3 sequences; 8% to 11% are singletons. The clonotype originates from a male donor with ankylosing spondylitis or in good health (not recorded which). The sample consisted of blood, either unsorted or a sorted T cell fraction (not recorded which). This chain connects TRBV25-1 to TRBJ2-3; D call uncertain. CDR3 protein: CASSGVDTQYF. CDR3 in DNA: TGTGCCAGCAGTGGGGTAGATACGCAGTATTTT.